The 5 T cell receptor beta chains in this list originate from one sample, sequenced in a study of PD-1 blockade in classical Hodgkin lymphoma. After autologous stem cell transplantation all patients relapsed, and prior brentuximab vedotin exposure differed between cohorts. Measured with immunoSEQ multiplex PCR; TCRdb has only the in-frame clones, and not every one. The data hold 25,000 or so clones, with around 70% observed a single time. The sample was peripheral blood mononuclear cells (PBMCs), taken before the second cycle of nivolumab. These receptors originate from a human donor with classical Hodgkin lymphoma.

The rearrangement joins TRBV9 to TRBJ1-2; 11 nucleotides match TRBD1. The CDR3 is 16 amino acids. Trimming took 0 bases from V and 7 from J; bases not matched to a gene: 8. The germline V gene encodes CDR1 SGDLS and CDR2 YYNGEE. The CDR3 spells CASSVEPRGTGGGYTF. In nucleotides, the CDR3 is TGTGCCAGCAGCGTAGAGCCCCGAGGGACAGGGGGTGGCTACACCTTC.

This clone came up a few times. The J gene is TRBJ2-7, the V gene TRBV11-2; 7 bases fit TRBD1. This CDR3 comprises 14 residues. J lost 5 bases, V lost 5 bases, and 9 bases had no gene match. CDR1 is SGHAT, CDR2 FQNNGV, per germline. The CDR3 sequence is CASSARFRGNEQYF. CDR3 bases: TGTGCCAGCAGCGCCCGATTCAGGGGGAACGAGCAGTACTTC.

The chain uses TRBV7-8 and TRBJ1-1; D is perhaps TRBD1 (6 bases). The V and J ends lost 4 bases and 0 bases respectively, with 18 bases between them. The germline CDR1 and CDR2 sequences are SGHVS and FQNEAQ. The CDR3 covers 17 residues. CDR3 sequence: CASSWQGPAFMNTEAFF. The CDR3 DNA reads TGTGCCAGCAGCTGGCAGGGGCCGGCATTCATGAACACTGAAGCTTTCTTT.

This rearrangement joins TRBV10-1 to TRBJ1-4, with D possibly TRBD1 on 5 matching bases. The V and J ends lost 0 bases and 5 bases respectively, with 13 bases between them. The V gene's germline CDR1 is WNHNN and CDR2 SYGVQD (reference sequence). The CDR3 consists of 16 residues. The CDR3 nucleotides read TGCGCCAGCAGTGAGTCGGTAGGCCGGGGGAATGAAAAACTGTTTTTT. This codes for CASSESVGRGNEKLFF.

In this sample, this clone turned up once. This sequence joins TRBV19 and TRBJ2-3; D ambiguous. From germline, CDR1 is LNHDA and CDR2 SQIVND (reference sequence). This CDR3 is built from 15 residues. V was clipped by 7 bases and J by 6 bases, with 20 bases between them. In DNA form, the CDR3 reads TGTGCCAGTACCGTATCCGGTGTCCCGACGGATACGCAGTATTTT. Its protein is CASTVSGVPTDTQYF. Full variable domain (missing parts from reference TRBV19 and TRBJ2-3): DGGITQSPKYLFRKEGQNVTLSCEQNLNHDAMYWYRQDPGQGLRLIYYSQIVNDFQKGDIAEGYSVSREKKESFPLTVTSAQKNPTAFYLCASTVSGVPTDTQYFGPGTRLTVL.